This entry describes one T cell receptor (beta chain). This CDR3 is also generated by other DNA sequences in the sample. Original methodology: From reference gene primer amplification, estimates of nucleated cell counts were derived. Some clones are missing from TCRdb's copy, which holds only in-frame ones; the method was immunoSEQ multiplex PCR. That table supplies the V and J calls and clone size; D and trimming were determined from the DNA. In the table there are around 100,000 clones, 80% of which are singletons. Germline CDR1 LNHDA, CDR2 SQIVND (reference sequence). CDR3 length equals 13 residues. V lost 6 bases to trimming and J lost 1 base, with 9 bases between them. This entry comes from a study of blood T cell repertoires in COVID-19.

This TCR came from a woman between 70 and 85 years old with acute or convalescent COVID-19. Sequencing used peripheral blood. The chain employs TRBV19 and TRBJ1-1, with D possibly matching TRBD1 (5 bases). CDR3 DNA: TGTGCCAGTAGCAGCACAGGGAACACTGAAGCTTTCTTT. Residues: CASSSTGNTEAFF.